This T cell receptor (beta chain) was recovered during a study of cytomegalovirus exposure and HLA in healthy donors. General study findings and limits: With high specificity and sensitivity, the classifier reportedly diagnosed cytomegalovirus status. HLA alleles were associated with 16,951 TCR beta sequences in a later analysis at 0.05 false discovery rate. In an earlier analysis, in some 500 donors, most V segments appeared productive either ~90% or ~30% of the time.

Amplification used 60 Vbeta primers and 13 Jbeta primers. Clones were read by immunoSEQ multiplex PCR, and TCRdb kept only the in-frame ones, dropping some. The sample carries 200,000 or so clones, 82% recorded once. As to this clone: Its specificity is not known.

Germline V CDR1 and CDR2: SGHRS, YFSETQ. This CDR3 is 16 amino acids long. With V trimmed by 4 bases and J by 2 bases, 5 bases remained unmatched. V gene TRBV5-1 combines with J gene TRBJ2-5, with 13 positions matching TRBD2. This TCR was recovered from a woman between 50 and 59 years old in good health and CMV-seropositive. Sequencing was performed on PBMCs. CDR3 sequence reads: CASSPGLAGPQETQYF. CDR3 bases: TGCGCCAGCAGCCCGGGACTAGCGGGACCTCAAGAGACCCAGTACTTC.